What follows is one TCR beta chain and its context. Profiled with immunoSEQ multiplex PCR; TCRdb holds only in-frame clones, not every one. The sample includes about 39,000 clones, about 70% of them seen just once. The record originates from a study of cytotoxic CD8 clonotypes in ibrutinib-treated CLL. V lost 5 bases, J lost 9 bases, and 11 bases lay in between. There are 12 residues in the CDR3. Germline CDR1 reads PRHDT; CDR2 reads FYEKMQ (reference sequence). The material sequenced was PBMCs, taken at disease progression, from a patient treated with ibrutinib. The sequence was obtained from a human donor with chronic lymphocytic leukemia. The chain combines TRBV13 with TRBJ2-1, with a weak D call TRBD1 (5 bases). DNA for the CDR3: TGTGCCAGCAGCACTAAGACAGCTGAGCAGTTCTTC. This encodes CASSTKTAEQFF.